These 31 T cell receptor beta chains share one sample of origin, sequenced in a study of blood T cell repertoires in COVID-19. Using immunoSEQ multiplex PCR, the repertoire was profiled, and TCRdb retains in-frame clones only, with some absent. The table lists around 84,000 clones, 80% to 90% of them singletons, with 4% to 5.5% in the top ten. Sequencing was performed on peripheral blood. The source is a man aged 50 to 59 with active COVID-19.

This clone was seen a single time. The J gene is TRBJ2-2, the V gene TRBV11-2; 12 bases map to TRBD2. The V and J ends lost 2 bases and 0 bases, in that order; junction bases with no gene match: 4. The CDR3 loop spans 18 amino acids. Germline V gene data show CDR1 as SGHAT and CDR2 as FQNNGV. The CDR3 DNA is TGTGCCAGCAGCTTAAGACTAGCGGGGGCCGCGAACACCGGGGAGCTGTTTTTT. Its translation is CASSLRLAGAANTGELFF.

This chain joins TRBV7-3 and TRBJ2-7; 7 bases fit TRBD1. Unmatched junction bases numbered 2, after V lost 0 bases and J lost 6 bases. Germline CDR1 SGHTA, CDR2 FQGTGA. The CDR3 extends over 13 amino acids. The CDR3 region is CASSLTAGGEQYF. DNA of the CDR3: TGTGCCAGCAGCTTAACGGCAGGGGGCGAGCAGTACTTC.

This clone appeared a few times. This chain uses TRBV28 with TRBJ1-3; D is unclear. The V end lost 8 bases, the J end lost 2 bases, and 13 bases lay between the germline ends. CDR1 is MDHEN, CDR2 SYDVKM, per germline. This CDR3 contains 14 residues. This CDR3 reads CASGPWLAGNTIYF. CDR3 nucleotide sequence: TGTGCCAGCGGTCCGTGGTTAGCTGGAAACACCATATATTTT.

The chain has TRBV28 and TRBJ1-1; D is perhaps TRBD1 (5 bases). V gave up 5 bases and J gave up 3 bases, with 13 bases separating them. CDR3 length: 14 residues. Germline CDR1 MDHEN, CDR2 SYDVKM. CDR3 amino acids: CASSPPREDTEAFF. CDR3 nucleotides: TGTGCCAGCAGTCCCCCCAGGGAGGACACTGAAGCTTTCTTT.

This chain uses TRBV9 with TRBJ2-1, with TRBD2 matching 11 bases. J was trimmed by 2 bases and V by 4 bases; bases with no gene match: 14. The germline CDR1 and CDR2 sequences are SGDLS and YYNGEE. The CDR3 covers 19 residues. The chain's CDR3 is CASSMRLAGLSSPYNEQFF. CDR3 in DNA: TGTGCCAGCAGCATGAGACTAGCGGGGCTGTCGTCCCCCTACAATGAGCAGTTCTTC.

The CDR3 reads CASSQDGLALGSGNEQFF. The CDR3 DNA reads as TGCGCCAGCAGCCAAGATGGACTAGCCTTAGGGAGTGGCAATGAGCAGTTCTTC. V usage is TRBV4-3 and J usage is TRBJ2-1, with 8 bases identical to TRBD2. J was trimmed by 6 bases and V by 0 bases; bases with no gene match: 13. CDR1 and CDR2 from the germline V gene are LGHNA and YSLEER. The CDR3 has 18 amino acids.

V usage is TRBV28 and J usage is TRBJ2-7; TRBD2 is a possible D gene (6 bases). Germline V gives CDR1 MDHEN, CDR2 SYDVKM. The CDR3 runs to 14 residues. Trimming removed 3 bases from V and 3 bases from J, with 12 bases in between. CDR3 residues: CASSFAGLGYEQYF. The CDR3 DNA reads as TGTGCCAGCAGTTTTGCGGGACTCGGCTACGAGCAGTACTTC.

V and J are TRBV30 and TRBJ1-2; TRBD1 matches at 10 bases. V was pared by 5 bases and J by 7 bases, with 1 base of the junction left unmatched. CDR1 and CDR2 from the germline V gene are GTSNPN and SVGIG (reference sequence). The CDR3 spans 11 residues. The CDR3 bases are TGTGCCTGGGGGACAGGGGCTGGCTACACCTTC. It yields the protein CAWGTGAGYTF.

This chain joins TRBV7-9 and TRBJ1-5; 7 bases match TRBD1. The germline CDR1 and CDR2 sequences are SEHNR and FQNEAQ (reference sequence). J gave up 7 bases and V 5 bases, and 8 bases lay outside the gene matches. This CDR3 has 14 amino acids. CDR3 nucleotides: TGTGCCAGCAGCCCACAGGGGTGGGGGCAGCCCCAGCATTTT. Amino acid sequence: CASSPQGWGQPQHF.

The chain carries TRBV2 and TRBJ1-4; no definite D call. Germline V gives CDR1 SNHLY, CDR2 FYNNEI. V gave up 2 bases and J gave up 8 bases, with 9 bases separating them. The CDR3 consists of 13 residues. This CDR3 is CASSENTVEKLFF. The CDR3 DNA reads as TGTGCCAGCAGTGAAAATACGGTCGAAAAACTGTTTTTT.

The J gene is TRBJ1-3, the V gene TRBV7-6; the D is unclear. The CDR3 contains 14 residues. The germline CDR1 and CDR2 sequences are SGHVS and FNYEAQ. Trimming took 6 bases from V and 4 from J, leaving 13 bases between them. CDR3 sequence (DNA): TGTGCCAGCAGTACGAAAACTTGGGGAAACACCATATATTTT. Protein sequence: CASSTKTWGNTIYF.

This chain uses TRBV5-4 with TRBJ2-3; 8 positions agree with TRBD2. The J segment lost 2 bases and the V segment lost 0 bases, leaving 5 bases of the junction unmatched. The germline V gene has CDR1 SGHNT and CDR2 YYREEE (reference sequence). The CDR3 sequence is 16 residues long. CDR3 nucleotides: TGTGCCAGCAGCTTGGGGGTAGCGGGGTACACAGATACGCAGTATTTT. This codes for CASSLGVAGYTDTQYF.

The J gene is TRBJ1-2, the V gene TRBV27; 7 nucleotides align to TRBD1. The CDR3 length is 14 residues. CDR1 and CDR2 from the germline V gene are MNHEY and SMNVEV (reference sequence). Trimming took 0 bases from V and 7 from J; bases not matched to a gene: 5. The CDR3, as DNA: TGTGCCAGCAGTTTATCAGGGCAGGGGGGTGGCTACACCTTC. Its protein is CASSLSGQGGGYTF.

The V call is TRBV3-1 (or the pseudogene TRBV3-2), the J call TRBJ1-1, with a tentative D call TRBD1 (6 bases). The germline V and J ends were trimmed by 1 base and 4 bases, with 10 bases remaining between them. Germline CDR1 is LGHDT and CDR2 is YNNKEL (reference sequence). The CDR3 contains 14 residues. The CDR3 DNA reads as TGTGCCAGCAGCCAAGGGCAGGGGACCACTGAAGCTTTCTTT. This encodes CASSQGQGTTEAFF.

This clone was seen a few times. The chain recombines TRBV19 with TRBJ1-5, with TRBD1 as a possible D gene (5 bases). The CDR3 contains 16 residues. The V gene lost 6 bases and the J gene lost 0 bases, with 15 bases spanning the gap. Germline lookup yields CDR1 LNHDA and CDR2 SQIVND (reference sequence). DNA of the CDR3: TGTGCCAGTAGGCCATGGGACTTAATTAGCAATCAGCCCCAGCATTTT. Translated, it gives CASRPWDLISNQPQHF.

This chain joins TRBV3-1 (or the pseudogene TRBV3-2) and TRBJ1-1, with no clear D. Trimming shortened V by 1 base and J by 1 base, and 10 bases separated the two germline ends. The CDR3 has 15 amino acids. From germline, CDR1 is LGHDT and CDR2 YNNKEL (reference sequence). CDR3 nucleotide sequence: TGTGCCAGCAGCCAAGTACCCTCAGGGAACACTGAAGCTTTCTTT. Encoded protein: CASSQVPSGNTEAFF.

CDR3 loop: CASSPGIEAFF. CDR3 nucleotides: TGTGCCAGCAGTCCAGGGATTGAAGCTTTCTTT. The chain joins TRBV12-3 or TRBV12-4 to TRBJ1-1; D may be TRBD1 (5 bases). The CDR3 extends over 11 amino acids. V dropped 5 bases and J dropped 7 bases, with 8 bases sitting between them.

V and J are TRBV7-2 and TRBJ2-1; D is perhaps TRBD1 (5 bases). The germline CDR1 and CDR2 sequences are SGHTA and FQGNSA. CDR3 length: 14 amino acids. V gave up 1 base and J gave up 1 base, with 5 bases separating them. The CDR3 bases are TGTGCCAGCAGCTTAGGACAGTCCTACAATGAGCAGTTCTTC. Translation gives CASSLGQSYNEQFF.

The chain employs TRBV5-1 and TRBJ2-5; D unclear. The V and J ends lost 0 bases and 2 bases respectively, with 8 bases between them. CDR1 is SGHRS and CDR2 is YFSETQ in the germline V gene. The CDR3 covers 14 residues. The CDR3 reads CASSLGLAQETQYF. The CDR3 region has the DNA TGCGCCAGCAGCTTGGGATTAGCTCAAGAGACCCAGTACTTC.

The chain links TRBV15 to TRBJ2-2; D is perhaps TRBD1 (5 bases). Deletions cut 3 bases from V and 2 bases from J, with 10 bases between. The CDR3 length is 15 residues. The germline CDR1 and CDR2 sequences are LNHNV and YYDKDF (reference sequence). As DNA, the CDR3 is TGTGCCACCAGCAGTCGCCAGGGTAACACCGGGGAGCTGTTTTTT. It translates to CATSSRQGNTGELFF.

V usage is TRBV28 and J usage is TRBJ1-6; the D is unclear. The ends were cut back, 3 bases at V and 10 bases at J, with 19 bases in the middle. The V gene's germline CDR1 is MDHEN and CDR2 SYDVKM. The CDR3 sequence is 16 residues long. CDR3 nucleotide sequence: TGTGCCAGCAGTTTCAGTCTGGGGAACGGGAAGTCACCCCTCCACTTT. This gives the protein CASSFSLGNGKSPLHF. The whole variable domain, filled in from reference TRBV28 and TRBJ1-6, reads DVKVTQSSRYLVKRTGEKVFLECVQDMDHENMFWYRQDPGLGLRLIYFSYDVKMKEKGDIPEGYSVSREKKERFSLILESASTNQTSMYLCASSFSLGNGKSPLHFGNGTRLTVT.

The V gene is TRBV7-3, the J gene TRBJ2-5, with D possibly matching TRBD2 (6 bases). This CDR3 comprises 13 residues. V lost 2 bases and J lost 5, with 9 bases in between. Germline V gene sequence: CDR1 SGHTA, CDR2 FQGTGA. DNA of the CDR3: TGTGCCAGCAGCTTAGGGACTTCGGAGACCCAGTACTTC. Translation: CASSLGTSETQYF.

The chain has TRBV5-4 and TRBJ1-2; 9 nucleotides agree with TRBD1. Germline V gives CDR1 SGHNT, CDR2 YYREEE (reference sequence). V trimming: 4 bases; J trimming: 4 bases; junction bases outside the gene matches: 5. The CDR3 sequence is 14 residues long. The CDR3 region is CASSQTGGSYGYTF. CDR3 nucleotide sequence: TGTGCCAGCAGCCAAACAGGGGGCAGCTATGGCTACACCTTC. Based on the CDR3 plus reference TRBV5-4 and TRBJ1-2, the full variable domain is ETGVTQSPTHLIKTRGQQVTLRCSSQSGHNTVSWYQQALGQGPQFIFQYYREEENGRGNFPPRFSGLQFPNYSSELNVNALELDDSALYLCASSQTGGSYGYTFGSGTRLTVV.

The chain uses TRBV3-1 (or the pseudogene TRBV3-2) and TRBJ2-2; D may be TRBD2 (6 bases). Germline V gene data show CDR1 as LGHDT and CDR2 as YNNKEL (reference sequence). V was shortened by 0 bases and J by 3 bases, with 17 bases between the two germline ends. This CDR3 is 18 amino acids long. DNA for the CDR3: TGTGCCAGCAGCCAAGAGCGGGACTGGGCCCTTCACACCGGGGAGCTGTTTTTT. It codes for CASSQERDWALHTGELFF.

The genes are TRBV19 and TRBJ2-2, with 8 positions matching TRBD2. CDR1 LNHDA and CDR2 SQIVND come from the germline V gene (reference sequence). CDR3 size: 17 residues. With 3 bases clipped from V and 3 bases from J, the junction kept 9 bases outside the gene matches. The CDR3 DNA sequence: TGTGCCAGTAGTATGGGGGCTAGCGGGCCTTACACCGGGGAGCTGTTTTTT. It codes for CASSMGASGPYTGELFF.

The chain combines TRBV4-1 with TRBJ2-2, with D maybe TRBD1 (6 bases). This CDR3 is 14 amino acids long. The germline gives CDR1 MGHRA, CDR2 YSYEKL. V shed 8 bases and J shed 2 bases, with 12 bases lying between them. The chain's CDR3 is CASAPGHNTGELFF. As DNA, the CDR3 is TGCGCCAGCGCACCGGGACACAACACCGGGGAGCTGTTTTTT.

The chain recombines TRBV15 with TRBJ1-1, with no clear D. Germline CDR1 LNHNV, CDR2 YYDKDF (reference sequence). V was pared by 8 bases and J by 0 bases, with 25 bases between. The CDR3 runs to 18 residues. CDR3 amino acids: CATERGLTAGQMNTEAFF. The CDR3 DNA is TGTGCCACCGAACGGGGTTTAACCGCTGGGCAGATGAACACTGAAGCTTTCTTT.

The J gene is TRBJ2-5, the V gene TRBV3-1 (or the pseudogene TRBV3-2), with D maybe TRBD2 (5 bases). From germline, CDR1 is LGHDT and CDR2 YNNKEL (reference sequence). CDR3 length equals 19 residues. The V end was cut by 5 bases, the J end by 4 bases, with 29 bases between. DNA for the CDR3: TGTGCCAGCAGCGTGGGTTCTTCGCGGGCGAGAACGCGGCGAGAGACCCAGTACTTC. It codes for CASSVGSSRARTRRETQYF.

This clone was counted only a few times. The chain recombines TRBV2 with TRBJ1-1; unclear D gene. Germline V gene sequence: CDR1 SNHLY, CDR2 FYNNEI. The ends were cut back, 3 bases at V and 0 bases at J, with 5 bases in the middle. This CDR3 is built from 13 residues. This CDR3 reads CASSESLNTEAFF. The CDR3 region has the DNA TGTGCCAGCAGTGAGAGTCTGAACACTGAAGCTTTCTTT.

The chain links TRBV2 to TRBJ2-1; D gene uncertain. Per the germline V gene, CDR1 is SNHLY and CDR2 is FYNNEI. This CDR3 spans 11 amino acids. Trimming left V 1 base short and J 10 bases short, with 5 bases between. CDR3 DNA sequence: TGTGCCAGCAGTGAAGTATTGGAGCAGTTCTTC. The encoded protein is CASSEVLEQFF.

The chain employs TRBV11-2 and TRBJ2-2; 7 nucleotides line up with TRBD1. The CDR3 consists of 18 residues. Germline V gene data show CDR1 as SGHAT and CDR2 as FQNNGV. With V trimmed by 3 bases and J by 4 bases, 14 bases remained unmatched. CDR3 loop: CASSFLISRGTGTGELFF. CDR3 bases: TGTGCCAGCAGCTTCCTTATCTCCAGGGGGACGGGCACCGGGGAGCTGTTTTTT.